Below are 7 T cell receptor beta chains sequenced from a single sample in a study of CD8+ T cells in alopecia areata (dated by TCRdb to 2016 to 2019). Sample time point, as interpreted from the label and publication: around 22 weeks on oral tofacitinib. The treatment or condition label here, explained by the study, means: oral pan-JAK inhibitor, 5-10 mg twice daily. The library came from the immunoSEQ multiplex PCR assay. For TCR sequencing, RNA was extracted from every sample and reverse transcribed into cDNA to serve as template. What TCRdb holds here is the immuneACCESS table cut down to in-frame rearrangements. Part of the clones is not present; checked against another copy, under half of the missing clones reflect an unresolved V gene, and the others are unexplained. For this sample there are about 300,000 clones; about three fifths appear just once. Around 1.7% of the sample rests with the top ten.

This sample comprised CD4+ T cells sorted from blood, obtained at week 24, from a patient treated with tofacitinib. Every receptor here comes from a human donor with alopecia areata.

The table lists this clone with a few counts. The rearrangement links TRBV29-1 to TRBJ2-1; 7 nucleotides line up with TRBD2. The CDR3 has 13 amino acids. V dropped 4 bases and J dropped 9; count of bases not matched to a gene: 9. Per germline, CDR1 SQVTM and CDR2 ANQGSEA. The CDR3 nucleotides are TGCAGCGTTGGAGTCGGGGGGAAATCTGAGCAGTTCTTC. Translating it yields CSVGVGGKSEQFF.

V gene TRBV4-1 combines with J gene TRBJ1-1; D ambiguous. Germline V gene lookup returns CDR1 MGHRA and CDR2 YSYEKL. Trimming pared 0 bases from V and 7 bases from J, leaving 3 bases between. This CDR3 spans 11 amino acids. Written as DNA, the CDR3 is TGCGCCAGCAGCCAAGACGGTGAAGCTTTCTTT. This encodes CASSQDGEAFF.

The CDR3 sequence: CAWSVRIVGVLSGETQYF. The CDR3 DNA sequence: TGTGCCTGGAGTGTACGTATTGTCGGGGTGCTTTCGGGAGAGACCCAGTACTTC. The rearrangement links TRBV30 to TRBJ2-5; possibly TRBD2 for D (5 bases). The length of the CDR3 is 18 residues. Trimming removed 0 bases at V and 4 bases at J, with 24 bases between. Looked up from germline, CDR1 is GTSNPN and CDR2 is SVGIG (reference sequence).

This rearrangement joins TRBV7-2 to TRBJ2-7; D is unresolved. There are 11 residues in the CDR3. Germline loops: CDR1 SGHTA, CDR2 FQGNSA. Trimming took 5 bases from V and 0 from J, leaving 2 bases between them. The CDR3 sequence: CASSASYEQYF. In DNA form, the CDR3 reads TGTGCCAGCAGCGCCTCCTACGAGCAGTACTTC.

This clone appeared a few times. The V gene is TRBV9, the J gene TRBJ1-6, with 9 positions matching TRBD1. The CDR3 contains 15 residues. The V gene end was trimmed by 0 bases and the J gene end by 10 bases; junction bases not matched to a gene: 5. Germline V CDR1 and CDR2: SGDLS, YYNGEE. The CDR3 region has the DNA TGTGCCAGCAGCGTAGGAACAGGGGGCGAATCACCCCTCCACTTT. Amino acid sequence: CASSVGTGGESPLHF. Based on the CDR3 plus reference TRBV9 and TRBJ1-6, the full variable domain is DSGVTQTPKHLITATGQRVTLRCSPRSGDLSVYWYQQSLDQGLQFLIQYYNGEERAKGNILERFSAQQFPDLHSELNLSSLELGDSALYFCASSVGTGGESPLHFGNGTRLTVT.

This chain uses TRBV10-3 with TRBJ2-6, with D perhaps TRBD2 (5 bases). CDR1 and CDR2 from the germline V gene are ENHRY and SYGVKD. This CDR3 has 13 residues. V lost 11 bases, J lost 4 bases, and 12 bases lay in between. The CDR3 region is CAVGSGGANVLTF. In DNA, the CDR3 is TGTGCCGTAGGGAGCGGCGGGGCCAACGTCCTGACTTTC.

The chain couples TRBV30 to TRBJ1-6; 9 bases fit TRBD1. J lost 10 bases, V lost 1 base, and 5 bases had no gene match. This CDR3 region has 14 residues. The germline V gene has CDR1 GTSNPN and CDR2 SVGIG (reference sequence). In DNA form, the CDR3 reads TGTGCCTGGAGTGGGGACAGGGTGTTCTCACCCCTCCACTTT. Translated: CAWSGDRVFSPLHF.